This record concerns one T cell receptor beta chain sequence. The data were obtained in a study of blood T cell repertoires in COVID-19. On the study more broadly: There were acute and convalescent COVID-19 samples, and they came from the United States, Italy and Spain. In each case, the material was cDNA or gDNA derived from T cells, B-cell-depleted T cells, or PBMCs.

In the original analysis: Estimates of nucleated cell counts were drawn from the amplification of reference gene primers. Generated by immunoSEQ multiplex PCR, the TCRdb table keeps only in-frame clones and is missing some. For V, J and clone size, that table is used; D and trimming come from the DNA. The sample shows 100,000 to 150,000 clones, 70% to 80% of them seen only once. CDR1 and CDR2 from the germline V gene are MGHRA and YSYEKL. This CDR3 has 18 residues. With 3 bases removed from V and 0 bases from J, the gap between germline ends came to 18 bases. This TCR derives from a man aged 40-50 years with active or convalescent COVID-19. The genes are TRBV4-1 and TRBJ1-5, with D perhaps matching TRBD1 (5 bases). The specimen sequenced was peripheral blood. For the CDR3, the DNA is TGCGCCAGCAGCCACCCCGGGGGAGCAGGTAATAGCAATCAGCCCCAGCATTTT. Translation: CASSHPGGAGNSNQPQHF.